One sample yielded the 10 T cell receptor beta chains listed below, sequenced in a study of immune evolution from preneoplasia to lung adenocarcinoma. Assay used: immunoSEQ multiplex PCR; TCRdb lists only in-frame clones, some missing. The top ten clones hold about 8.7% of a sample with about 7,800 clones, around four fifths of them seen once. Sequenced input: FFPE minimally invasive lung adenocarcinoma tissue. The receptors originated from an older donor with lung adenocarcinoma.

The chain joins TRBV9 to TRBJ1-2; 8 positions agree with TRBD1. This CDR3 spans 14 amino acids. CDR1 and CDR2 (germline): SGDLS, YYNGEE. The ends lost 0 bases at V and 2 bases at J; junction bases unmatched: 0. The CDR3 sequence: CASSVGDRNYGYTF. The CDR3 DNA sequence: TGTGCCAGCAGCGTAGGGGACAGGAACTATGGCTACACCTTC.

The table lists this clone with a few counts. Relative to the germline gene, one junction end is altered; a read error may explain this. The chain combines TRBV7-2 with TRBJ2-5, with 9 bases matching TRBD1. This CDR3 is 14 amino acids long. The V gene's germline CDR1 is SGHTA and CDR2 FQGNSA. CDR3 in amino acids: CASSLAAWDRDLDF. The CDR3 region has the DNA TGTGCCAGCAGCTTAGCGGCCTGGGACAGGGATCTTGACTTC. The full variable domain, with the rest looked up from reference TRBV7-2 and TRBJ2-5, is GAGVSQSPSNKVTEKGKDVELRCDPISGHTALYWYRQSLGQGLEFLIYFQGNSAPDKSGLPSDRFSAERTGGSVSTLTIQRTQQEDSAVYLCASSLAAWDRDLDFGPGTRLLVL.

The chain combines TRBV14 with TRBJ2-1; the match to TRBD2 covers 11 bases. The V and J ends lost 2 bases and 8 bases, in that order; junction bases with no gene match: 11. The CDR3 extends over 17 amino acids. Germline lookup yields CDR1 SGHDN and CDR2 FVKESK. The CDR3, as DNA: TGTGCCAGCAGCCAACTAGCGGGAGGATCCAAGAGGTATGAGCAGTTCTTC. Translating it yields CASSQLAGGSKRYEQFF.

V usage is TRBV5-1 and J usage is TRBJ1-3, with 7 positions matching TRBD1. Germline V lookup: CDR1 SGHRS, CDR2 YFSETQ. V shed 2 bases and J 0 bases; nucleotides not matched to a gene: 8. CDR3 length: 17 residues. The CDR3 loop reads CASSLAKTGTSGNTIYF. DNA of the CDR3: TGCGCCAGCAGCTTAGCGAAGACAGGGACCTCTGGAAACACCATATATTTT.

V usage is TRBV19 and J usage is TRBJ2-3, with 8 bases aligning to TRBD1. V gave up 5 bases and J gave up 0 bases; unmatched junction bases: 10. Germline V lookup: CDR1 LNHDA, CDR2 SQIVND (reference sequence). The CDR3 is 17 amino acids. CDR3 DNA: TGTGCCAGTAGTCCCTCCTGGACAGGGATAAGCACAGATACGCAGTATTTT. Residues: CASSPSWTGISTDTQYF.

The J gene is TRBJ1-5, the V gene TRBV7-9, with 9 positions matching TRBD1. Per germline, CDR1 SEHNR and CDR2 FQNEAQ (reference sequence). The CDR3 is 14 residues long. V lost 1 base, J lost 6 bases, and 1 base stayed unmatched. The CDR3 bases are TGTGCCAGCAGCTTAGGACAGGGGGGTCAGCCCCAGCATTTT. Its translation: CASSLGQGGQPQHF.

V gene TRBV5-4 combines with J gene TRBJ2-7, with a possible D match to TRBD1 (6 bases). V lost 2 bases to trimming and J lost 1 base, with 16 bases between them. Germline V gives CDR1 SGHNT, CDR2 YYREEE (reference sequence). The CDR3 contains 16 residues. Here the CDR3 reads CASSLLGGQTSYEQYF. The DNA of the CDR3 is TGTGCCAGCAGCTTACTTGGGGGACAAACATCCTACGAGCAGTACTTC.

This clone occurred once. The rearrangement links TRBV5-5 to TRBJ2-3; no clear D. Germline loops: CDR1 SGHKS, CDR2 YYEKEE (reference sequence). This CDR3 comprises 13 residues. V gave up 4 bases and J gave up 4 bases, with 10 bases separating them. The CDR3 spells CASSTPVSDTQYF. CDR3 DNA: TGTGCCAGCAGCACTCCAGTATCAGATACGCAGTATTTT.

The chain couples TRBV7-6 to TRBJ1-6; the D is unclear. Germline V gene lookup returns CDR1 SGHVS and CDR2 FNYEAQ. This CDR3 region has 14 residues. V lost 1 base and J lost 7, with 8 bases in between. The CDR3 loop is CASSLDAGNSPLHF. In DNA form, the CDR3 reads TGTGCCAGCAGCTTAGATGCGGGGAATTCACCCCTCCACTTT. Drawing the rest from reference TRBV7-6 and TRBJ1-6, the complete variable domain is GAGVSQSPRYKVTKRGQDVALRCDPISGHVSLYWYRQALGQGPEFLTYFNYEAQQDKSGLPNDRFSAERPEGSISTLTIQRTEQRDSAMYRCASSLDAGNSPLHFGNGTRLTVT.

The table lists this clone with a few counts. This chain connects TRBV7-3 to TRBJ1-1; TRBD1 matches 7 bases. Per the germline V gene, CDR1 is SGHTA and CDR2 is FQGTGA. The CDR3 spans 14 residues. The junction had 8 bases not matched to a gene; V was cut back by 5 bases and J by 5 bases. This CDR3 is CASSELAGGTEAFF. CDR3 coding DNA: TGTGCCAGCAGCGAACTAGCAGGGGGAACTGAAGCTTTCTTT.